Sequencing of this TCR beta chain was carried out in a study of T cell changes during pregnancy in multiple sclerosis. The assay was immunoSEQ multiplex PCR, and TCRdb's table has in-frame clones only and misses some. The repertoire holds some 69,000 clones, 90% seen once, with 2% to 2.5% in the top ten. The germline V and J ends were trimmed by 7 bases and 1 base, with 10 bases remaining between them. The germline V gene encodes CDR1 SEHNR and CDR2 FQNEAQ (reference sequence). CDR3 size: 13 residues. V gene TRBV7-9 combines with J gene TRBJ1-2, with D perhaps matching TRBD1 (5 bases). The sequence came from a female donor in good health, enrolled as a control in a pregnancy study. Specimen: peripheral blood, collected in the second trimester of pregnancy. CDR3 residues: CASTGGVNYGYTF. The CDR3 nucleotides are TGTGCCAGCACCGGGGGGGTTAACTATGGCTACACCTTC. The whole variable domain, remainder taken from reference TRBV7-9 and TRBJ1-2, is DTGVSQNPRHKITKRGQNVTFRCDPISEHNRLYWYRQTLGQGPEFLTYFQNEAQLEKSRLLSDRFSAERPKGSFSTLEIQRTEQGDSAMYLCASTGGVNYGYTFGSGTRLTVV.